The rows below give T cell receptor beta chains drawn from one sample of a study of T cells after somatic rescue of genetic block. TCRdb's copy holds only in-frame clones and misses some; the assay was immunoSEQ multiplex PCR. The repertoire holds about 88,000 clones, with 70% to 90% as singletons. Sequencing was carried out using peripheral blood mononuclear cells (PBMCs). The source is a woman aged 18-29 years. The CDR3 runs from the conserved cysteine through the conserved F or W. The order of the fields is V gene, clone size, D gene, J gene, CDR3 length, CDR3 protein, CDR3 DNA. The D gene is left open where the match is weak. The size field is filled for only some rows; it gives once, few, many or a size class.

V gene: TRBV28; clone size: NA; D gene: NA; J gene: TRBJ1-5; CDR3 length: 14; CDR3 protein: CASSSPPPNQPQHF; CDR3 DNA: TGTGCCAGCAGTTCCCCACCCCCCAATCAGCCCCAGCATTTT
V gene: TRBV21-1; clone size: NA; D gene: NA; J gene: TRBJ2-4; CDR3 length: 20; CDR3 protein: CASSKEGTSGGLGAKNIQYF; CDR3 DNA: TGTGCCAGCAGCAAAGAGGGGACTAGCGGGGGCCTGGGAGCCAAAAACATTCAGTACTTC
V gene: TRBV27; clone size: NA; D gene: NA; J gene: TRBJ1-5; CDR3 length: 14; CDR3 protein: CASSLETGRQPQHF; CDR3 DNA: TGTGCCAGCAGTTTAGAAACAGGCCGGCAGCCCCAGCATTTT
V gene: TRBV5-1; clone size: NA; D gene: TRBD2; J gene: TRBJ2-1; CDR3 length: 16; CDR3 protein: CASSSGSLAGDNEQFF; CDR3 DNA: TGCGCCAGCAGCTCTGGCTCGCTAGCGGGAGATAATGAGCAGTTCTTC
V gene: TRBV5-4; clone size: NA; D gene: NA; J gene: TRBJ2-3; CDR3 length: 15; CDR3 protein: CASTLGLSSTDTQYF; CDR3 DNA: TGTGCCAGCACCTTGGGGCTATCGAGCACAGATACGCAGTATTTT
V gene: TRBV5-1; clone size: NA; D gene: TRBD1; J gene: TRBJ2-1; CDR3 length: 15; CDR3 protein: CASSLSGGAGYEQFF; CDR3 DNA: TGCGCCAGCAGCTTGTCAGGGGGAGCCGGTTATGAGCAGTTCTTC
V gene: TRBV5-1; clone size: NA; D gene: TRBD1; J gene: TRBJ1-1; CDR3 length: 14; CDR3 protein: CASSVGQLNTEAFF; CDR3 DNA: TGCGCCAGCAGCGTGGGACAGTTGAACACTGAAGCTTTCTTT
V gene: TRBV9; clone size: NA; D gene: NA; J gene: TRBJ2-1; CDR3 length: 14; CDR3 protein: CASSPGSSYNEQFF; CDR3 DNA: TGTGCCAGCAGCCCGGGAAGCTCCTACAATGAGCAGTTCTTC
V gene: TRBV18; clone size: NA; D gene: NA; J gene: TRBJ1-4; CDR3 length: 13; CDR3 protein: CASSARSNEKLFF; CDR3 DNA: TGTGCCAGCTCAGCTAGGTCTAATGAAAAACTGTTTTTT
V gene: TRBV28; clone size: NA; D gene: NA; J gene: TRBJ1-2; CDR3 length: 13; CDR3 protein: CASSYHRNYGYTF; CDR3 DNA: TGTGCCAGCAGTTACCACCGGAACTATGGCTACACCTTC
V gene: TRBV28; clone size: NA; D gene: NA; J gene: TRBJ1-5; CDR3 length: 14; CDR3 protein: CASNVQPRAQPQHF; CDR3 DNA: TGTGCCAGCAACGTACAACCACGGGCCCAGCCCCAGCATTTT
V gene: TRBV7-2; clone size: NA; D gene: TRBD1; J gene: TRBJ1-6; CDR3 length: 17; CDR3 protein: CASSSGGTAVPNSPLHF; CDR3 DNA: TGTGCCAGCAGCTCCGGGGGGACAGCGGTTCCCAATTCACCCCTCCACTTT
V gene: TRBV10-3; clone size: NA; D gene: NA; J gene: TRBJ1-1; CDR3 length: 16; CDR3 protein: CAISGPGGERYTEAFF; CDR3 DNA: TGTGCCATCAGTGGGCCGGGGGGGGAAAGGTACACTGAAGCTTTCTTT
V gene: TRBV30; clone size: NA; D gene: NA; J gene: TRBJ2-7; CDR3 length: 12; CDR3 protein: CASHRATYEQYF; CDR3 DNA: TGTGCCTCCCACAGGGCGACCTACGAGCAGTACTTC
V gene: TRBV27; clone size: NA; D gene: NA; J gene: TRBJ2-1; CDR3 length: 16; CDR3 protein: CASNGIPNRANNEQFF; CDR3 DNA: TGTGCCAGCAATGGTATTCCTAATCGGGCGAACAATGAGCAGTTCTTC
V gene: TRBV9; clone size: NA; D gene: NA; J gene: TRBJ2-7; CDR3 length: 16; CDR3 protein: CASSVTPHDRGYEQYF; CDR3 DNA: TGTGCCAGCAGCGTAACCCCGCACGACCGGGGTTACGAGCAGTACTTC
V gene: TRBV2; clone size: few; D gene: TRBD1; J gene: TRBJ1-6; CDR3 length: 14; CDR3 protein: CASSVVQGNSPLHF; CDR3 DNA: TGTGCCAGCAGTGTGGTACAGGGGAATTCACCCCTCCACTTT
V gene: TRBV25-1; clone size: NA; D gene: TRBD1; J gene: TRBJ2-1; CDR3 length: 18; CDR3 protein: CASSEYSAGGRGMNEQFF; CDR3 DNA: TGTGCCAGCAGTGAATATTCGGCAGGGGGCAGGGGTATGAATGAGCAGTTCTTC
V gene: TRBV9; clone size: NA; D gene: NA; J gene: TRBJ2-1; CDR3 length: 14; CDR3 protein: CASSPGSSYNEQFF; CDR3 DNA: TGTGCCAGCAGCCCGGGGAGCTCCTACAATGAGCAGTTCTTC
V gene: TRBV5-4; clone size: NA; D gene: TRBD1; J gene: TRBJ2-3; CDR3 length: 14; CDR3 protein: CASSFRDRGNTQYF; CDR3 DNA: TGTGCCAGCAGCTTCCGGGACAGGGGGAATACGCAGTATTTT
V gene: TRBV27; clone size: NA; D gene: TRBD2; J gene: TRBJ2-2; CDR3 length: 14; CDR3 protein: CASSKRTSTGELFF; CDR3 DNA: TGTGCCAGCAGTAAGCGGACTAGCACCGGGGAGCTGTTTTTT
V gene: TRBV15; clone size: NA; D gene: NA; J gene: TRBJ2-7; CDR3 length: 15; CDR3 protein: CATSPPAGKAYEQYF; CDR3 DNA: TGTGCCACCAGCCCTCCCGCAGGAAAGGCCTACGAGCAGTACTTC
V gene: TRBV13; clone size: NA; D gene: NA; J gene: TRBJ2-3; CDR3 length: 15; CDR3 protein: CASSFGWGPTDTQYF; CDR3 DNA: TGTGCCAGCAGCTTCGGCTGGGGCCCCACAGATACGCAGTATTTT
V gene: TRBV5-1; clone size: NA; D gene: NA; J gene: TRBJ2-1; CDR3 length: 14; CDR3 protein: CASSSGLGNNEQFF; CDR3 DNA: TGCGCCAGCAGCTCTGGGCTGGGTAACAATGAGCAGTTCTTC
V gene: TRBV30; clone size: NA; D gene: NA; J gene: TRBJ2-2; CDR3 length: 15; CDR3 protein: CAWSGGDLNTGELFF; CDR3 DNA: TGTGCCTGGAGTGGAGGGGACCTAAACACCGGGGAGCTGTTTTTT